This T cell receptor (beta chain) was sequenced for a study of response to subunit inactivated influenza vaccine. Overall study results and limits: Authors suggested few new T cells are recruited by each seasonal influenza vaccination.

This clonotype was detected ten times or more. No antigen is known for it. Each CDR3 protein is one row after TCRdb ran MiXCR on the RT-PCR reads. Of around 540,000 distinct CDR3 sequences detected, 12% appear once; the ten largest clones hold 9.5% to 13%. The CDR3 sequence is 14 residues long. Trimming cost V 3 bases and J 4 bases; bases outside gene matches: 3. Source: PBMCs from blood, taken on the day of vaccination. The chain has TRBV12-3 or TRBV12-4 and TRBJ2-7, with TRBD1 matching over 10 bases. This receptor was identified in a man aged 45-65 years who received an inactivated influenza vaccine. CDR3 protein: CASSFPGQGYEQYF. CDR3 DNA sequence: TGTGCCAGCAGTTTTCCGGGACAGGGGTACGAGCAGTACTTC.